This TCR beta chain was identified in a study of CD8 T cells in ankylosing spondylitis. On this clonotype: Its antigen remains unidentified.

Libraries for TCR beta were made by quantitative 5'-RACE with molecular barcodes. TCRdb recomputed calls from the 5' RACE reads with MiXCR, one row per CDR3 protein. The sample gives under 550,000 distinct CDR3 sequences, 20% to 30% of which show up once; about 1% is in the top ten. Germline CDR1 is SGHVS and CDR2 is FQNEAQ. The CDR3 runs 15 residues. V was cut by 0 bases and J by 0 bases, with 6 bases left in between. Overall study results and limits: Blood from ankylosing spondylitis patients appeared to carry a characteristic roughly eight-variant TCR beta motif. Prior work had noted some motif variants in reactive arthritis blood and synovial fluid. Reported data indicate significant enrichment of disease-linked clones within matched ankylosing spondylitis synovial fluid. With a CD8+ phenotype, disease-linked clones were relatively rare in peripheral blood.

The receptor was derived from a male donor with ankylosing spondylitis. Sequenced material: blood, either unsorted or a sorted T cell fraction (not recorded which). The chain joins TRBV7-8 to TRBJ1-5, with no clear D. The CDR3: CASSLARISNQPQHF. CDR3 bases: TGTGCCAGCAGCTTAGCCCGCATTAGCAATCAGCCCCAGCATTTT.